This T cell receptor beta chain derives from a study of T cell responses to AZD1222 COVID-19 vaccine. General study results and limits: Two AZD1222 administrations were followed by greater Spike-specific TCR breadth and depth. Repertoires were sampled only after the peak T cell response. Donor demographics were predominantly white British with a female majority; clonal diversity may be underestimated. Just a handful of AZD1222 recipients tested seropositive at baseline.

Data came from immunoSEQ multiplex PCR; TCRdb stores just in-frame clones and leaves some out. Seen here are more than 150,000 clones, around 92% observed once, and the top ten hold over 9.5%. Germline V gene lookup returns CDR1 MGHRA and CDR2 YSYEKL. The CDR3 has 15 residues. Deletions cut 2 bases from V and 0 bases from J, with 8 bases between. About this clone: Its antigen is not known.

The origin of this receptor is an adult in good health. This chain joins TRBV4-1 and TRBJ1-3; D call uncertain. The material was peripheral blood, obtained on day 0 of AZD1222 vaccination. CDR3 in DNA: TGCGCCAGCAGCCAACCGGGAAGCTCTGGAAACACCATATATTTT. Its protein is CASSQPGSSGNTIYF.